Listed below are T cell receptor beta chains from one sample, sequenced in a study of blood T cell repertoires in COVID-19. The method was immunoSEQ multiplex PCR; TCRdb's version includes in-frame clones alone and lacks a portion of them. The sample includes roughly 290,000 clones, 80% to 90% of them seen just once. Material for sequencing was peripheral blood. All receptors derive from a man aged 25-45 years with acute or convalescent COVID-19. Each CDR3 is given without its conserved first and last residue. Size values are once, few and many counts, or a class for expanded clones, and some rows have none.

>TRBJ1-2|TRBV3-1/TRBV3-2|.
ASSQDRGGYT
>TRBJ1-4|TRBV6-5|.
ASSYGVANEKLF
>TRBJ2-7|TRBV4-1|.
ASSQVYGTETSYEQY
>TRBJ1-1|TRBV20-1|.
SASTGGSGTEAF
>TRBJ2-1|TRBV10-1|.
ASSDQAGPLGNNEQF
>TRBJ1-1|TRBV7-3|.
ASSLLGGWLNTEAF
>TRBJ2-5|TRBV5-1|.
ASNDLAGGRY
>TRBJ2-7|TRBV27|.
ASSLGPSYEQY
>TRBJ1-2|TRBV6-5|.
ASTRGSGYT
>TRBJ2-3|TRBV27|.
ASSFQGAADTQY
>TRBJ2-5|TRBV11-2|.
ASSLVSGIETQY
>TRBJ2-1|TRBV19|.
ASTHRDINEQF
>TRBJ2-3|TRBV4-2|.
ASSPGLAATDTQY
>TRBJ1-2|TRBV3-1/TRBV3-2|.
ASSQDNLRTGGFPSRYGYT
>TRBJ2-7|TRBV18|.
ASSEDKGRYEQY
>TRBJ1-5|TRBV6-5|.
ASSYGSGIGNQPQH
>TRBJ1-6|TRBV3-1/TRBV3-2|.
ASSQETANSPLH
>TRBJ1-2|TRBV2|.
ASLPSQGYYGYT
>TRBJ1-1|TRBV5-1|.
ASSGGTGGPNTEAF
>TRBJ2-2|TRBV7-3|.
ASSSTFGELF
>TRBJ1-2|TRBV4-1|.
ASSQEEAGGYGYT
>TRBJ2-5|TRBV24-1|.
ATSDRDRGKGETQY
>TRBJ2-3|TRBV18|few
ASSRTSGSTDTQY